This TCR beta chain derives from a study of blood T cells in healthy people across ages. Regarding this clonotype: Antigen: not known.

Regarding the study as a whole: In these data, TCR beta diversity tracked strongly with naive T cell percentage.

CDR1 and CDR2 (germline): MNHEY, SMNVEV (reference sequence). The germline V and J ends were trimmed by 5 bases and 4 bases, with 9 bases remaining between them. This CDR3 has 12 amino acids. Using a J-beta primer mix together with a sample-barcoded 5' primer, a second PCR was run for about 6 to 11 cycles. Every cDNA molecule carried a tag from a template-switch adaptor bearing 12 random nucleotides. TCRdb redid the calling of the 5' RACE reads with MiXCR, one entry per CDR3 protein. In the table there are about 840,000 distinct CDR3 sequences, about 27% of which are singletons. This sample was also put to use in a study of T cells of mothers and their children. Per that study: The effect of thymic selection on TCR recombination output is similar between related and unrelated pairs. Related mother-child pairs showed slightly higher but non-significant overlap than unrelated pairs.

The receptor was derived from a woman between 40 and 50 years old in good health. Sequenced material: blood. V is TRBV27 and J is TRBJ2-7; D is unresolved. Written as DNA, the CDR3 is TGTGCCAGCAGTGACCTCAGTTACGAGCAGTACTTC. It yields the protein CASSDLSYEQYF.